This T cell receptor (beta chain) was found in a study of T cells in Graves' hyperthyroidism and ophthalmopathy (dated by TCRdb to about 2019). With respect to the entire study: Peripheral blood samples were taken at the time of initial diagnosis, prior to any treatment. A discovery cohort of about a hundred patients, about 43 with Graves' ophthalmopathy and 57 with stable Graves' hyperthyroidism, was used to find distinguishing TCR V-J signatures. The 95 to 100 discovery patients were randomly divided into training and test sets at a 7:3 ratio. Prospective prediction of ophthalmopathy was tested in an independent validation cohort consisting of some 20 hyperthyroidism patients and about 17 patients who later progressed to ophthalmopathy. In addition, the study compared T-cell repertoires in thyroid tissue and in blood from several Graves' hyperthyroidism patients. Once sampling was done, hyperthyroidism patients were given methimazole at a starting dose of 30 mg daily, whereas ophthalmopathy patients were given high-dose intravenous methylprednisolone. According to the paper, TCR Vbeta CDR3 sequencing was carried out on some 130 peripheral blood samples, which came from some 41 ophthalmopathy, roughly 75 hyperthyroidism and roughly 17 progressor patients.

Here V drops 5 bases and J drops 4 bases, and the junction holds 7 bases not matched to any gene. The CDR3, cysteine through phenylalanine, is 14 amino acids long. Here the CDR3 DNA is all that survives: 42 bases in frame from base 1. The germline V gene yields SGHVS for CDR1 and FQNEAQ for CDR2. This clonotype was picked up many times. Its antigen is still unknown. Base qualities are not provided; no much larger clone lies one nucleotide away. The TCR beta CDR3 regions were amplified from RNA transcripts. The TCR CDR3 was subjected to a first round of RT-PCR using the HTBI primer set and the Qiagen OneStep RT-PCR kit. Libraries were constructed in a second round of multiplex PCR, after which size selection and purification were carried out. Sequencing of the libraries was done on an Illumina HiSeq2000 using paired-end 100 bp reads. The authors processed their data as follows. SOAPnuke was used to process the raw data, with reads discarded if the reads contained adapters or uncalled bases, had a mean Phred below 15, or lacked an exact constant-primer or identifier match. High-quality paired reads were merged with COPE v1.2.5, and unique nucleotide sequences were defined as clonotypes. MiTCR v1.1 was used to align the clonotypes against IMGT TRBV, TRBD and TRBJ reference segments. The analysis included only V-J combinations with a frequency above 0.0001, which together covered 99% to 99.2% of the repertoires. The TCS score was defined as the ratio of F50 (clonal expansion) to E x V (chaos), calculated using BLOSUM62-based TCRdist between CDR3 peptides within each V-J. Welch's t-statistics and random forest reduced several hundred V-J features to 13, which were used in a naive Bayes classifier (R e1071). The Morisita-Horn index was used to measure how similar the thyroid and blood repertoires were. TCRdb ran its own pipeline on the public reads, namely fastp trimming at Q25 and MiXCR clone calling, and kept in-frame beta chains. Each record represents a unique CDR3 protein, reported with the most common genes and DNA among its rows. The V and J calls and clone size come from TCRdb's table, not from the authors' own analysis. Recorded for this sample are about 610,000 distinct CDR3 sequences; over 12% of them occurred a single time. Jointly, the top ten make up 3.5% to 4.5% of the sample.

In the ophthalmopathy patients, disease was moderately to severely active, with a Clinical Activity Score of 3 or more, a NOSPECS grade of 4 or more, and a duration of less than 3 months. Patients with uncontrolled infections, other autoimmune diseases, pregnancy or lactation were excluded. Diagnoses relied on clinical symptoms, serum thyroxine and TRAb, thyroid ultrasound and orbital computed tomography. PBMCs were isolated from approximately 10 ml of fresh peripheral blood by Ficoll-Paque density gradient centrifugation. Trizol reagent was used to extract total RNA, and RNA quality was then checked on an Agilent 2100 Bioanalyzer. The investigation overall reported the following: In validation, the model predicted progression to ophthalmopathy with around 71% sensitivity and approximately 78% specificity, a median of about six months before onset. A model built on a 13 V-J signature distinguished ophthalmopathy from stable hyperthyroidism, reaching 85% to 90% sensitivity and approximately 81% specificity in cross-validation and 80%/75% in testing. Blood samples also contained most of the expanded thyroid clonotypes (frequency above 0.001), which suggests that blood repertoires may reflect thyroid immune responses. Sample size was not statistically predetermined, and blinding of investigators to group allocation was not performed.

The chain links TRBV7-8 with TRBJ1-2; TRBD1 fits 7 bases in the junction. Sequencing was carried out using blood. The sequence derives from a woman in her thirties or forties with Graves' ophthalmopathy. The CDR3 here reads CASSPGGSGYGYTF. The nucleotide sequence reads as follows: TGTGCCAGCAGCCCAGGGGGATCGGGCTATGGCTACACCTTC.